Shown below are 17 T cell receptor beta chains from a single sample sequenced in a study of blood T cell repertoires in COVID-19. This table comes from immunoSEQ multiplex PCR, and its TCRdb copy is limited to in-frame clones, with some not included. The sample gives about 230,000 clones, roughly 82% of which show up once; over 1.2% is in the top ten. Material for sequencing was peripheral blood. These receptors originate from a woman aged 35 to 49 who had recovered from COVID-19.

Worth noting for this clone: Other DNA sequences in the sample encode the same CDR3. The rearrangement links TRBV6-5 to TRBJ2-7; 9 bases are shared with TRBD1. Per germline, CDR1 MNHEY and CDR2 SVGAGI. The CDR3 runs 14 residues. Trimming removed 0 bases from V and 4 bases from J; junction bases left unmatched: 1. In DNA form, the CDR3 reads TGTGCCAGCAGTTACTCGGACAGGGGTTACGAGCAGTACTTC. Encoded protein: CASSYSDRGYEQYF.

This chain connects TRBV19 to TRBJ2-3; D is perhaps TRBD2 (7 bases). Trimming left V 3 bases short and J 4 bases short, with 8 bases between. This CDR3 contains 13 residues. CDR1 and CDR2 (germline): LNHDA, SQIVND (reference sequence). The CDR3 sequence is CASSIGGPDTQYF. DNA for the CDR3: TGTGCCAGTAGTATCGGGGGGCCAGATACGCAGTATTTT.

This clone was seen a handful of times. The rearrangement uses TRBV20-1 and TRBJ2-3, with a weak D call TRBD2 (7 bases). Looked up from germline, CDR1 is DFQATT and CDR2 is SNEGSKA (reference sequence). V lost 3 bases and J 2 bases, leaving 15 bases between the germline ends. The CDR3 loop spans 15 amino acids. DNA of the CDR3: TGCAGTGCTAGTGTCGCGGGGGCAGTCACAGATACGCAGTATTTT. Its translation is CSASVAGAVTDTQYF.

This clone was detected only a few times. The chain joins TRBV20-1 to TRBJ2-3; TRBD2 might be the D (5 bases). Trimming shortened V by 3 bases and J by 1 base, and 11 bases separated the two germline ends. Germline loops: CDR1 DFQATT, CDR2 SNEGSKA (reference sequence). The CDR3 loop spans 14 amino acids. CDR3 sequence reads: CSASPDGGTDTQYF. Written as DNA, the CDR3 is TGCAGTGCTAGTCCCGACGGGGGCACAGATACGCAGTATTTT.

The chain is built from TRBV4-3 and TRBJ2-3, with TRBD2 matching over 8 bases. The germline CDR1 and CDR2 sequences are LGHNA and YSLEER. The trim removed 1 base at V and 4 bases at J, leaving 7 bases unmatched. This CDR3 is 16 amino acids long. CDR3 sequence (DNA): TGCGCCAGCAGCCAAGTAACGGGGGGGCGTGCAGATACGCAGTATTTT. As protein: CASSQVTGGRADTQYF.

This clone was counted between two and nine times. The chain combines TRBV7-3 with TRBJ2-3; 9 nucleotides agree with TRBD2. The CDR3 is 14 residues long. From germline, CDR1 is SGHTA and CDR2 FQGTGA. J was trimmed by 6 bases and V by 5 bases; bases with no gene match: 6. The CDR3 DNA sequence: TGTGCCAGCAGCCCCAAGCGGGGGGACGATACGCAGTATTTT. It encodes CASSPKRGDDTQYF.

The V gene is TRBV5-4, the J gene TRBJ1-1, with 10 bases lining up with TRBD1. In germline, CDR1 is SGHNT, CDR2 YYREEE (reference sequence). The length of the CDR3 is 15 residues. With V trimmed by 1 base and J by 7 bases, 7 bases remained unmatched. In DNA, the CDR3 is TGTGCCAGCAGCTTGACCGGGACAGGGGCTTTTGAAGCTTTCTTT. Encoded protein: CASSLTGTGAFEAFF.

The rearrangement joins TRBV6-2 or TRBV6-3 to TRBJ2-7; 8 bases line up with TRBD1. Germline CDR1 MNHEY, CDR2 SVGEGT. V trimming: 6 bases; J trimming: 6 bases; junction bases outside the gene matches: 10. This CDR3 region has 14 residues. This chain's CDR3 is CASSRGQEDSEQYF. In DNA form, the CDR3 reads TGTGCCAGCAGCCGGGGACAGGAAGATTCCGAGCAGTACTTC.

The chain joins TRBV5-1 to TRBJ2-2; TRBD1 aligns across 10 bases. The CDR3 loop spans 14 amino acids. Germline loops: CDR1 SGHRS, CDR2 YFSETQ. Trimming took 9 bases from V and 5 from J; bases not matched to a gene: 7. For the CDR3, the DNA is TGCGCCACCCAGACAGGGGGCGTTACCGGGGAGCTGTTTTTT. This translates into CATQTGGVTGELFF.

A word on this clone: The sample holds other DNA sequences that translate to the same CDR3. This sequence joins TRBV5-1 and TRBJ2-7, with 7 bases fitting TRBD1. Per germline, CDR1 SGHRS and CDR2 YFSETQ. V gave up 5 bases and J gave up 7 bases; unmatched junction bases: 6. CDR3 length equals 12 residues. This chain's CDR3 is CASSFQGDEQYF. The CDR3 region has the DNA TGCGCCAGCAGTTTTCAGGGGGATGAGCAGTACTTC.

V is TRBV5-1 and J is TRBJ1-1; 10 bases are shared with TRBD1. This CDR3 region has 16 residues. Unmatched junction bases numbered 9, after V lost 3 bases and J lost 4 bases. Germline V lookup: CDR1 SGHRS, CDR2 YFSETQ. The CDR3 region is CASSSRDRGGSTEAFF. The CDR3 DNA sequence: TGCGCCAGCAGCTCCCGGGACAGGGGTGGATCCACTGAAGCTTTCTTT.

The V and J genes are TRBV11-3 and TRBJ1-4; 7 positions match TRBD1. The CDR3 loop spans 13 amino acids. Germline trimming cut 5 bases from V and 7 bases from J; bases unmatched to any gene: 4. Looked up from germline, CDR1 is SGHNT and CDR2 is YENEEA. The CDR3 protein is CASSTTGVEKLFF. The CDR3 coding sequence is TGTGCCAGCAGCACTACAGGGGTTGAAAAACTGTTTTTT.

On this clone: Other DNA sequences from this sample encode an identical CDR3 as well. This chain connects TRBV27 to TRBJ2-7; TRBD1 aligns across 9 bases. The CDR3 length is 14 residues. Germline loops: CDR1 MNHEY, CDR2 SMNVEV (reference sequence). The trim removed 4 bases at V and 3 bases at J, leaving 4 bases unmatched. CDR3 in DNA: TGTGCCAGCAGTTCGACAGGGGGAAGCTACGAGCAGTACTTC. Its protein is CASSSTGGSYEQYF.

The CDR3 is CASSFYRGETYEQYF. In DNA, the CDR3 is TGTGCCAGCAGCTTTTACAGGGGGGAAACCTACGAGCAGTACTTC. The chain couples TRBV7-2 to TRBJ2-7, with 8 bases fitting TRBD1. The germline V gene encodes CDR1 SGHTA and CDR2 FQGNSA. The CDR3 has 15 amino acids. Unmatched junction bases numbered 6, after V lost 3 bases and J lost 2 bases.

The CDR3 DNA reads TGTGCCAGCAGTTACTCACAGATATTGGATTCACCCCTCCACTTT. This translates into CASSYSQILDSPLHF. The chain recombines TRBV6-2 or TRBV6-3 with TRBJ1-6; D unresolved. V lost 0 bases and J lost 8, with 11 bases in between. Germline lookup yields CDR1 MNHEY and CDR2 SVGEGT. This CDR3 spans 15 amino acids.

This clone was picked up a small number of times. The CDR3 spells CASSLAGQGALTYGYTF. The CDR3 DNA reads TGTGCCAGCAGCTTGGCCGGACAGGGGGCCCTAACCTATGGCTACACCTTC. V and J are TRBV5-4 and TRBJ1-2; TRBD1 aligns across 11 bases. V lost 0 bases to trimming and J lost 4 bases; unmatched junction nucleotides: 8. CDR3 size: 17 residues. Germline V CDR1 and CDR2: SGHNT, YYREEE (reference sequence).

The V call is TRBV4-3, the J call TRBJ2-2; D is possibly TRBD1 (6 bases). The CDR3 runs 14 residues. Trimming took 4 bases from V and 3 from J, leaving 9 bases between them. Looked up from germline, CDR1 is LGHNA and CDR2 is YSLEER. The CDR3 DNA follows: TGCGCCAGCAGCCCGACAGGTCACACCGGGGAGCTGTTTTTT. The encoded protein is CASSPTGHTGELFF.